Here is one T cell receptor (beta chain) with its context. In germline, CDR1 is MDHEN, CDR2 SYDVKM. This CDR3 has 13 amino acids. V was pared by 7 bases and J by 9 bases, with 10 bases of the junction left unmatched. The data derive from a study of blood T cell repertoires in COVID-19. Study details: The samples span acute and convalescent COVID-19 from the United States, Italy and Spain. PBMCs, B-cell-depleted T cells, or T cells provided the cDNA or gDNA that made up the material.

The data were produced by immunoSEQ multiplex PCR, yet TCRdb's version contains in-frame clones alone and is incomplete. The sample comprises about 140,000 clones, 80% of which are singletons, and around 5% rests with the top ten. Sequences were obtained from peripheral blood. This receptor was obtained from a woman aged 50 to 60 with acute or convalescent COVID-19. The rearrangement uses TRBV28 and TRBJ2-7; 9 positions match TRBD1. In DNA, the CDR3 is TGTGCCAGCATACAAGGGACAGGGTTAGGGCAGTACTTC. It encodes CASIQGTGLGQYF.